The 12 T cell receptor beta chains given below trace back to one sample, sequenced in a study of cytomegalovirus exposure and HLA in healthy donors (dated by TCRdb to about 2017). Libraries were made using the immunoSEQ multiplex PCR assay. For the multiplex PCR, a mixture combining 60 forward primers for TCR Vbeta segments and 13 reverse primers for TCR Jbeta segments was used. Drawn from immuneACCESS, this table holds only the in-frame rearrangements with V and J called that TCRdb kept. Clones are partly lost; checked studies trace under half to an unresolved V gene and leave the rest unexplained. The sample has 180,000 or so clones on record. The ten top clones hold approximately 0.74% of the sample. The material sequenced was PBMCs. Source of these receptors: a boy between 5 and 17 years old in good health and CMV-seronegative.

This chain joins TRBV5-6 and TRBJ2-5; tentatively, D is TRBD1 (5 bases). The CDR3 consists of 13 residues. The germline CDR1 and CDR2 sequences are SGHDT and YYEEEE. Trimming took 4 bases from V and 1 from J, leaving 8 bases between them. In DNA form, the CDR3 reads TGTGCCAGCAGCCCTAGGGGCCAAGAGACCCAGTACTTC. Protein sequence: CASSPRGQETQYF.

The V gene is TRBV6-5, the J gene TRBJ1-2; possible D gene TRBD1, 6 bases. This CDR3 region has 15 residues. Trimming took off 5 bases at V and 6 bases at J, with 19 bases between the two ends. Germline CDR1 and CDR2: MNHEY and SVGAGI. Written as DNA, the CDR3 is TGTGCCAGCAGTCTATCCCGCCAGGGGCAGAATGGCTACACCTTC. Translated, it gives CASSLSRQGQNGYTF.

This chain links TRBV27 with TRBJ1-2; 8 bases line up with TRBD1. Germline V CDR1 and CDR2: MNHEY, SMNVEV (reference sequence). Trimming cost V 4 bases and J 0 bases; bases outside gene matches: 10. This CDR3 is built from 17 residues. This chain's CDR3 is CASSSYRGSLANYGYTF. The CDR3 bases are TGTGCCAGCAGTTCGTACAGGGGGTCCCTAGCTAACTATGGCTACACCTTC.

The CDR3 region is CASSTGPNYGYTF. The DNA for the CDR3 is TGCGCCAGTTCTACAGGGCCAAACTATGGCTACACCTTC. This chain joins TRBV4-1 and TRBJ1-2; D might be TRBD1 (6 bases). The CDR3 has 13 residues. V was trimmed by 9 bases and J by 2 bases, leaving 13 bases between them. The germline CDR1 and CDR2 sequences are MGHRA and YSYEKL.

The rearrangement joins TRBV7-3 to TRBJ1-1; 8 nucleotides agree with TRBD1. V was clipped by 6 bases and J by 4 bases; unmatched bases: 10. The germline V gene encodes CDR1 SGHTA and CDR2 FQGTGA. The CDR3 is 15 amino acids. The CDR3 coding sequence is TGTGCCAGCAGTCCCCAGGGGGCGCATGGCACTGAAGCTTTCTTT. Its protein product is CASSPQGAHGTEAFF.

The chain is built from TRBV2 and TRBJ2-3, with 13 bases lining up with TRBD2. Per the germline V gene, CDR1 is SNHLY and CDR2 is FYNNEI. V dropped 5 bases and J dropped 3; count of bases not matched to a gene: 2. There are 15 residues in the CDR3. As DNA, the CDR3 is TGTGCCAGCAGTACTAGCGGGGGGGCTACAGATACGCAGTATTTT. It codes for CASSTSGGATDTQYF.

The chain is built from TRBV12-5 and TRBJ2-1; 9 bases line up with TRBD1. The CDR3 length is 14 residues. Germline V gene lookup returns CDR1 LGHNT and CDR2 FRNRAP. V lost 6 bases, J lost 8 bases, and 8 bases stayed unmatched. The CDR3: CASGLGQGRDEQFF. In DNA, the CDR3 is TGTGCTAGTGGCCTGGGACAGGGAAGAGATGAGCAGTTCTTC.

V and J are TRBV7-2 and TRBJ1-4; D is possibly TRBD1 (5 bases). CDR3 length: 17 residues. The V end was cut by 0 bases, the J end by 3 bases, with 14 bases between. Germline V lookup: CDR1 SGHTA, CDR2 FQGNSA. The CDR3, as DNA: TGTGCCAGCAGCTTAGCGCTAGTGCAGGGCGCTAATGAAAAACTGTTTTTT. Translation gives CASSLALVQGANEKLFF.

The chain recombines TRBV5-1 with TRBJ2-5; D might be TRBD2 (6 bases). The last part of the DNA fits TRBJ2-7 better; the J call may be wrong. The CDR3 length is 14 residues. Germline lookup yields CDR1 SGHRS and CDR2 YFSETQ. The CDR3 nucleotides are TGCGCCAGCAGCTTGGATGCGGGCGGGGACGAGCAGTACTTC. Translated: CASSLDAGGDEQYF.

This chain joins TRBV4-3 and TRBJ2-1; a possible D gene is TRBD2 (5 bases). Germline loops: CDR1 LGHNA, CDR2 YSLEER. Trimming stripped 4 bases from V and 4 bases from J, with 14 bases between. The CDR3 loop spans 15 amino acids. The CDR3 DNA follows: TGCGCCAGCAGCCGATCGACAACTAGATACAATGAGCAGTTCTTC. Its protein is CASSRSTTRYNEQFF.

V and J are TRBV7-2 and TRBJ1-5; tentatively, D is TRBD1 (5 bases). Trimming shortened V by 1 base and J by 8 bases, and 6 bases separated the two germline ends. Germline V gene sequence: CDR1 SGHTA, CDR2 FQGNSA. The CDR3 has 12 residues. Written as DNA, the CDR3 is TGTGCCAGCAGCTTAGTCAGGGAGCCCCAGCATTTT. Translation gives CASSLVREPQHF.

The J gene is TRBJ2-7, the V gene TRBV4-1, with D uncertain. This CDR3 is built from 14 residues. Germline lookup yields CDR1 MGHRA and CDR2 YSYEKL. The germline V and J ends were trimmed by 3 bases and 7 bases, with 16 bases remaining between them. CDR3 loop: CASSHPVRSGEQYF. In DNA, the CDR3 is TGCGCCAGCAGCCATCCCGTGAGGTCCGGGGAGCAGTACTTC.